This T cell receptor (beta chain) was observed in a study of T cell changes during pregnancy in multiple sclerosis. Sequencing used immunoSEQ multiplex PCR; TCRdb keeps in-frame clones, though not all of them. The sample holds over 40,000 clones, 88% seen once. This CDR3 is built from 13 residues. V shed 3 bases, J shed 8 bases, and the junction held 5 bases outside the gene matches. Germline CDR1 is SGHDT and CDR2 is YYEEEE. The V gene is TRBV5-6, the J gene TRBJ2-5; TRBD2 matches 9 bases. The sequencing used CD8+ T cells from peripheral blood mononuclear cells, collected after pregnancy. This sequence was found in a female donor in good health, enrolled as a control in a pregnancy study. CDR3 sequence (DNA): TGTGCCAGCAGCTCCGGGACTAGCCCAACCCAGTACTTC. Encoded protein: CASSSGTSPTQYF.